One and the same sample provided the 12 T cell receptor beta chains below, sequenced in a study of blood T cell repertoires in COVID-19. Measured with immunoSEQ multiplex PCR; TCRdb has only the in-frame clones, and not every one. The sample carries some 260,000 clones, about three quarters recorded once. Specimen: peripheral blood. The receptors here all came from an elderly woman with acute or convalescent COVID-19.

This clone was recorded a few times. The rearrangement links TRBV30 to TRBJ2-1; D call uncertain. The ends were cut back, 0 bases at V and 12 bases at J, with 12 bases in the middle. CDR3 length equals 12 residues. Germline CDR1 reads GTSNPN; CDR2 reads SVGIG (reference sequence). CDR3 residues: CAWSVMAVGQFF. CDR3 DNA sequence: TGTGCCTGGAGTGTTATGGCGGTTGGGCAGTTCTTC.

The chain couples TRBV6-5 to TRBJ1-2; tentative D call: TRBD1 (6 bases). The CDR3 has 14 residues. V was clipped by 7 bases and J by 5 bases, with 17 bases between them. Germline assignment: CDR1 MNHEY and CDR2 SVGAGI. The CDR3, as DNA: TGTGCCAGCATTCTAAAGACAGGCCGATATGGCTACACCTTC. This encodes CASILKTGRYGYTF.

V usage is TRBV3-1 (or the pseudogene TRBV3-2) and J usage is TRBJ1-4, with D uncertain. The CDR3 is made up of 15 amino acids. Trimming took 0 bases from V and 3 from J, leaving 8 bases between them. Germline V gene sequence: CDR1 LGHDT, CDR2 YNNKEL (reference sequence). CDR3 coding DNA: TGTGCCAGCAGCCAAGATCTTCGTTCTAATGAAAAACTGTTTTTT. Encoded protein: CASSQDLRSNEKLFF.

The chain employs TRBV7-9 and TRBJ2-7; 12 nucleotides align to TRBD1. CDR3 length: 16 amino acids. The germline V gene encodes CDR1 SEHNR and CDR2 FQNEAQ (reference sequence). V gave up 5 bases and J gave up 9 bases; unmatched junction bases: 14. For the CDR3, the DNA is TGTGCCAGCAGCCAGGGACAGGGGGCCCCCGGATTTCTGCAGTACTTC. It encodes CASSQGQGAPGFLQYF.

This sequence joins TRBV5-1 and TRBJ2-5, with TRBD2 matching over 7 bases. J lost 4 bases, V lost 6 bases, and 15 bases had no gene match. This CDR3 contains 16 residues. Germline CDR1 reads SGHRS; CDR2 reads YFSETQ. CDR3 in DNA: TGCGCCAGCACCGTTGGTGGGAGGGGATTCGGAGAGACCCAGTACTTC. It codes for CASTVGGRGFGETQYF.

This clone was counted a few times. This sequence joins TRBV30 and TRBJ1-1; D is ambiguous. The germline V gene encodes CDR1 GTSNPN and CDR2 SVGIG (reference sequence). Between the trimmed V and J ends, which lost 4 bases and 4 bases, there was a span of 10 bases. The CDR3 runs to 12 residues. CDR3 nucleotides: TGTGCCTGGACCGGGAGCGGCACTGAAGCTTTCTTT. It codes for CAWTGSGTEAFF.

This chain connects TRBV5-1 to TRBJ2-5; D possibly corresponds to TRBD2 (6 bases). Trimming shortened V by 5 bases and J by 3 bases, and 17 bases separated the two germline ends. The CDR3 totals 15 residues. Germline assignment: CDR1 SGHRS and CDR2 YFSETQ. The CDR3 here is CASRRSGRVEETQYF. CDR3 DNA: TGCGCCAGCAGAAGAAGCGGGCGGGTAGAAGAGACCCAGTACTTC.

The chain recombines TRBV4-2 with TRBJ2-1; no clear D. The V end was cut by 1 base, the J end by 8 bases, with 18 bases between. The CDR3 runs to 16 residues. In germline, CDR1 is LGHNA, CDR2 YNFKEQ. Here the CDR3 DNA reads TGTGCCAGCAGCCAAGGCCAGCTAATTTCCAGCGATGAGCAGTTCTTC. Residues: CASSQGQLISSDEQFF.

J is TRBJ1-1 and V is TRBV6-1, with 7 nucleotides matching TRBD1. CDR3 length: 14 amino acids. Germline lookup yields CDR1 MNHNS and CDR2 SASEGT. Losses at the gene ends were 1 base for V and 2 bases for J; bases not matched to a gene: 1. This CDR3 reads CASSEGQGNTEAFF. Written as DNA, the CDR3 is TGTGCCAGCAGTGAAGGACAGGGAAACACTGAAGCTTTCTTT.

The chain combines TRBV5-1 with TRBJ2-6; D unresolved. This CDR3 spans 15 amino acids. Per the germline V gene, CDR1 is SGHRS and CDR2 is YFSETQ. The V and J ends lost 1 base and 2 bases respectively, with 7 bases between them. The CDR3 nucleotides are TGCGCCAGCAGCTTGACCGCGACTGGGGCCAACGTCCTGACTTTC. Its translation: CASSLTATGANVLTF.

In this sample, this clone turned up a few times. The chain employs TRBV7-3 and TRBJ2-7, with 7 bases that match TRBD1. There are 15 residues in the CDR3. The ends lost 5 bases at V and 6 bases at J; junction bases unmatched: 13. Per the germline V gene, CDR1 is SGHTA and CDR2 is FQGTGA. CDR3 bases: TGTGCCAGCAGCCCCCGTCCGACAGGGAAGGGCGAGCAGTACTTC. It specifies CASSPRPTGKGEQYF. Based on the CDR3 plus reference TRBV7-3 and TRBJ2-7, the full variable domain is GAGVSQTPSNKVTEKGKYVELRCDPISGHTALYWYRQSLGQGPEFLIYFQGTGAADDSGLPNDRFFAVRPEGSVSTLKIQRTERGDSAVYLCASSPRPTGKGEQYFGPGTRLTVT.

This clone was counted only a few times. The rearrangement joins TRBV7-9 to TRBJ2-7; D perhaps matches TRBD2 (6 bases). Germline V gives CDR1 SEHNR, CDR2 FQNEAQ (reference sequence). This CDR3 is built from 15 residues. Trimming pared 5 bases from V and 4 bases from J, leaving 18 bases between. The CDR3 nucleotides read TGTGCCAGCAGCCCACAAGGCGGGACTTTGTACGAGCAGTACTTC. Its protein product is CASSPQGGTLYEQYF.